The T cell receptor (beta chain) under discussion was sequenced for a study of blood T cell repertoires in COVID-19. Study summary: Samples of COVID-19 (acute and convalescent) were obtained from the United States, Italy and Spain. From T cells, B-cell-depleted T cells, or PBMCs came the material, which was cDNA or gDNA.

V was pared by 3 bases and J by 4 bases, with 15 bases of the junction left unmatched. The CDR3 runs 17 residues. Germline V gene lookup returns CDR1 LNHDA and CDR2 SQIVND (reference sequence). This clone was detected a few times. As handled by the study authors: Estimates of nucleated cell counts were drawn from the amplification of reference gene primers. Clones were sequenced by immunoSEQ multiplex PCR, and TCRdb holds only the in-frame ones, with some missing. That table gives V, J and clone size, and the DNA gave D and trimming. The repertoire holds roughly 35,000 clones, 75% to 90% seen once, with 13% to 15% in the top ten.

The source is a human donor with acute or convalescent COVID-19. The donor label of this sample is uncertain. The chain couples TRBV19 to TRBJ2-7; 7 bases are shared with TRBD2. Sequencing was carried out using peripheral blood. CDR3 amino acids: CASSIRLGLAAPYEQYF. CDR3 DNA: TGTGCCAGTAGTATTCGACTGGGTCTAGCGGCACCTTACGAGCAGTACTTC.